This T cell receptor (beta chain) is from a study of CD4 and CD8 cells across lung adenocarcinoma regions. This clonotype was seen only a few times. This CDR3 has 14 residues. V lost 3 bases and J 1 base, leaving 9 bases between the germline ends. CDR1 and CDR2 (germline): SGHTA, FQGTGA. Samples came from patients with localized non-small cell lung adenocarcinoma. TCRdb analysed the PCR reads with MiXCR anew, one entry per CDR3 protein. This table holds about 8,400 distinct CDR3 sequences, 45% to 65% found once. The sequence was collected from a female donor with lung adenocarcinoma. The CD4 and CD8 labels of this study may be unreliable. This chain connects TRBV7-3 to TRBJ1-1; a possible D gene is TRBD1 (5 bases). Material for sequencing was CD8+ T cells from the center of a lung tumor. The CDR3 reads CASSFDRQNTEAFF. CDR3 DNA sequence: TGTGCCAGCAGCTTTGACAGACAGAACACTGAAGCTTTCTTT.